The rows below give T cell receptor beta chains drawn from one sample of a study of response to subunit inactivated influenza vaccine. TCRdb recomputed calls from the RT-PCR reads with MiXCR, one row per CDR3 protein. This table holds around 500,000 distinct CDR3 sequences, approximately 9.9% found once. The material was PBMCs from blood, obtained roughly 45 days after vaccination. Receptors were obtained from a man aged 45 to 65 who received an inactivated influenza vaccine. The CDR3 runs from the conserved cysteine through the conserved F or W. D genes are given only for firm matches. Clone size, where shown, is once, few, many, or a class for clones that have expanded.

j_gene	v_gene	abundance	d_gene	CDR3nt	CDR3aa
TRBJ2-7	TRBV12-3/TRBV12-4	-	-	TGTGCCAGCAGATCCGGGACGCCGGGCAGAAAGTACTTC	CASRSGTPGRKYF
TRBJ2-3	TRBV20-1	few	-	TGCAGTGCTAGACTCAGTGAAACAGATACGCAGTATTTT	CSARLSETDTQYF
TRBJ2-1	TRBV29-1	-	-	TGCAGCGTCGCACCGTCGATGGCCTACAATGAGCAGTTCTTC	CSVAPSMAYNEQFF
TRBJ2-5	TRBV12-3/TRBV12-4	many	TRBD1	TGTGCCAGCACCTTCGACAGGGGAGAGACCCAGTACTTC	CASTFDRGETQYF
TRBJ1-4	TRBV20-1	few	-	TGCAGTGCTAGAGGCTCCGGACAAATTAATGAAAAACTGTTTTTT	CSARGSGQINEKLFF
TRBJ1-2	TRBV10-3	many	TRBD1	TGTGCCATCAGATCCGGGACAGGGAACTATGGCTACACCTTC	CAIRSGTGNYGYTF
TRBJ2-5	TRBV6-1	few	TRBD1	TGTGCCAGCACAGAAGACTTGACAGGGGGCCGGACCCAGTACTTC	CASTEDLTGGRTQYF
TRBJ1-1	TRBV13	few	-	TGTGCCAGCACAGAAGGGGGGGCGTGGGGCGGCACTGAAGCTTTCTTT	CASTEGGAWGGTEAFF
TRBJ2-1	TRBV28	few	-	TGTGCCAGCAGTTGGATGGGGGTTGAATCCTACAATGAGCAGTTCTTC	CASSWMGVESYNEQFF
TRBJ2-3	TRBV20-1	-	TRBD2	TGCAGTGCTAGGGCCCCCCGGGGGGGGGAAGAGACAGATACGCAGTATTTT	CSARAPRGGEETDTQYF
TRBJ2-7	TRBV6-5	few	TRBD2	TGTGCCAGCAGTTACTCGGGCGGGAGGCTTGACGAGCAGTACTTC	CASSYSGGRLDEQYF
TRBJ2-6	TRBV25-1	-	-	TGTGCCAGCAGCTACAGGGATGGGGCCAACGTCCTGACTTTC	CASSYRDGANVLTF
TRBJ1-2	TRBV20-1	many	-	TGCAGTGCTAAGACGAATAACTATGGCTACACCTTC	CSAKTNNYGYTF
TRBJ1-1	TRBV19	once	-	TGTGCCAGTAGTTTGGACAGCCCGGGGTACACTGAAGCTTTCTTT	CASSLDSPGYTEAFF
TRBJ2-7	TRBV7-9	many	-	TGTGCCAGCAGCTTAGGACATAGCGTGGCCTACGAGCAGTACTTC	CASSLGHSVAYEQYF
TRBJ2-7	TRBV20-1	-	TRBD2	TGCAGTGCTAGAGGGACTAGCGGGTACGAGCAGTACTTC	CSARGTSGYEQYF
TRBJ1-5	TRBV7-8	few	-	TGTGCCAGCAGCTTAGTTCAGGGTAGCAATCAGCCCCAGCATTTT	CASSLVQGSNQPQHF
TRBJ2-1	TRBV29-1	-	TRBD2	TGCAGCGTTCACTTACTAGCGGGAGCCTACAATGAGCAGTTCTTC	CSVHLLAGAYNEQFF
TRBJ1-5	TRBV4-3	-	-	TGCGCCAGCAGCCAAGATCTCCTAAATCAGCCCCAGCATTTT	CASSQDLLNQPQHF
TRBJ2-7	TRBV4-2	few	-	TGTGCCAGCAGCCAAGATCTATCCGGGCCGAGTCGGGCCGAGCAGTACTTC	CASSQDLSGPSRAEQYF
TRBJ2-2	TRBV5-1	-	-	TGCGCCAGCTCCGGGGCAGGGAACACCGGGGAGCTGTTTTTT	CASSGAGNTGELFF
TRBJ1-2	TRBV5-1	-	-	TGCGCCAGCAGCTTGGAGAACTATGGCTACACCTTC	CASSLENYGYTF
TRBJ1-5	TRBV29-1	-	TRBD1	TGCAGCGTCGAGACCTACAGGGGTCAGCCCCAGCATTTT	CSVETYRGQPQHF
TRBJ2-3	TRBV18	few	-	TGTGCCAGCTCACCAACGGACACTGGTGGCACGCAGTATTTT	CASSPTDTGGTQYF
TRBJ2-3	TRBV5-6	few	TRBD2	TGTGCCAGCAGCTCACTAGCGGGAGAGGGAGATACGCAGTATTTT	CASSSLAGEGDTQYF
TRBJ2-7	TRBV27	-	TRBD1	TGTGCCAGCAGTTTATCGAGAATCCGGGACAGCCCCTACGAGCAGTACTTC	CASSLSRIRDSPYEQYF
TRBJ2-2	TRBV7-8	few	-	TGTGCCAGCAGCTCTCGGACGGGTTACTCAAACACCGGGGAGCTGTTTTTT	CASSSRTGYSNTGELFF
TRBJ1-5	TRBV2	-	TRBD1	TGTGCCAGCAGTTTGACAGGGGGCCCTCTTCTTAGCAATCAGCCCCAGCATTTT	CASSLTGGPLLSNQPQHF
TRBJ2-7	TRBV2	many	TRBD2	TGTGCCAGCAGTGAAGTCCGAGGACTAGCGGGAGGCGAGCAGTACTTC	CASSEVRGLAGGEQYF
TRBJ2-5	TRBV28	-	-	TGTGCCAGCAATCCCCCTCTCCTGGAGACCCAGTACTTC	CASNPPLLETQYF
TRBJ2-1	TRBV7-2	once	TRBD2	TGTGCCAGCAGCTTACTCACCAGGGGGAAAGGACTAGCGGGAAGTTGGACGTACAATGAGCAGTTCTTC	CASSLLTRGKGLAGSWTYNEQFF
TRBJ1-1	TRBV20-1	many	-	TGCAGTGCTAGAGACAGGTTGAACACTGAAGCTTTCTTT	CSARDRLNTEAFF
TRBJ2-5	TRBV20-1	few	TRBD1	TGCAGTGCTGAGACAGGGGAAGAGACCCAGTACTTC	CSAETGEETQYF
TRBJ2-1	TRBV12-3/TRBV12-4	few	-	TGTGCCAGCACCTTTATGGGTAATGAGCAGTTCTTC	CASTFMGNEQFF
TRBJ2-1	TRBV20-1	-	TRBD2	TGCAGTGCTAGAGGTGATCTAGCGGGAGCCGCCAATGAGCAGTTCTTC	CSARGDLAGAANEQFF
TRBJ1-5	TRBV29-1	few	TRBD1	TGCAGCGTTGCGGGACAGAGAAATCAGCCCCAGCATTTT	CSVAGQRNQPQHF
TRBJ1-5	TRBV5-1	-	-	TGCGCCAGCAGCTTGGGAACAGCCAGTCAGCCCCAGCATTTT	CASSLGTASQPQHF
TRBJ2-1	TRBV6-4	few	TRBD1	TGTGCCAGCAGTGACCCCCGGACAGGGATACATGAGCAGTTCTTC	CASSDPRTGIHEQFF
TRBJ1-4	TRBV5-5	many	TRBD1	TGTGCCAGCAGCAACCCAGGGGGCAGTGGTGAAAAACTGTTTTTT	CASSNPGGSGEKLFF
TRBJ2-1	TRBV24-1	few	-	TGTGCCACCAGTGATTTGTATAGCTCCTACAATGAGCAGTTCTTC	CATSDLYSSYNEQFF
TRBJ1-1	TRBV5-1	few	-	TGCGCCAGCAGCGCCGGGGCCGGGGCTGAAGCTTTCTTT	CASSAGAGAEAFF